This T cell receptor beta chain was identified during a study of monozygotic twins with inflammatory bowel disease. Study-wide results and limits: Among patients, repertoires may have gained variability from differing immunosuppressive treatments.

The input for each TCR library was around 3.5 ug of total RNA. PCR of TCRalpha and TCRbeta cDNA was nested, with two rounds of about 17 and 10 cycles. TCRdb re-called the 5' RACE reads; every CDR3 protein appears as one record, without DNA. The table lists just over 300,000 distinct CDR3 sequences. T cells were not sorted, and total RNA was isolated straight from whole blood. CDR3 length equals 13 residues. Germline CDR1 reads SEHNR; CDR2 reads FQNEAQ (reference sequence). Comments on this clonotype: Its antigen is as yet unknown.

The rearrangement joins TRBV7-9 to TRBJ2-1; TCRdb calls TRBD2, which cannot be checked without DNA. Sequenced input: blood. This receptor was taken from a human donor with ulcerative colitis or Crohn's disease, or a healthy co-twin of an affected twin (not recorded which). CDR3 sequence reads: CASSLYGRHGTFF.